Below are 14 T cell receptor beta chains sequenced from a single sample in a study of CD8+CD57+ T cells in acquired aplastic anemia. TCR beta VDJ combinations and CDR3 sequences were profiled from genomic DNA. TCRdb reprocessed the reads via MiXCR and lists one record per CDR3 protein. The sample has 200,000 or so distinct CDR3 sequences; 64% are singletons. The source material was sorted CD4+, CD8+, or CD8+CD57+ T cells (not recorded which) from PBMCs. These receptors all come from a human donor with severe aplastic anemia or a healthy control (not recorded which).

This clonotype was detected many times. The rearrangement uses TRBV9 and TRBJ2-5, with D tentatively TRBD2 (5 bases). The CDR3 has 14 residues. Germline CDR1 SGDLS, CDR2 YYNGEE. Trimming shortened V by 4 bases and J by 1 base, and 11 bases separated the two germline ends. This chain's CDR3 is CASSPRLLQETQYF. In DNA, the CDR3 is TGTGCCAGCAGCCCGCGACTACTCCAAGAGACCCAGTACTTC.

Regarding this clonotype: A read error may explain this, as a much larger clone is one base away. The J gene is TRBJ1-1, the V gene TRBV6-5; D is possibly TRBD1 (6 bases). The CDR3 spans 13 residues. Between the trimmed V and J ends, which lost 4 bases and 10 bases, there was a span of 16 bases. Germline V gives CDR1 MNHEY, CDR2 SVGAGI. The CDR3 protein is CASSSRSRGGAFF. Written as DNA, the CDR3 is TGTGCCAGCAGTTCGCGCAGTAGGGGGGGAGCTTTCTTT.

The J gene is TRBJ1-2, the V gene TRBV5-1; D is undetermined. The V and J ends lost 7 bases and 1 base respectively, with 8 bases between them. The germline gives CDR1 SGHRS, CDR2 YFSETQ. This CDR3 has 12 residues. The CDR3 loop is CASWSGNYGYTF. The DNA of the CDR3 is TGCGCCAGCTGGTCGGGTAACTATGGCTACACCTTC.

The V call is TRBV12-3 or TRBV12-4, the J call TRBJ2-3; TRBD1 might be the D (5 bases). V was clipped by 8 bases and J by 0 bases, with 12 bases between them. CDR3 length: 14 residues. This CDR3 is CASVQGSSTDTQYF. CDR3 coding DNA: TGTGCCAGCGTCCAGGGTTCTAGCACAGATACGCAGTATTTT.

The chain links TRBV5-1 to TRBJ1-1; TRBD1 agrees at 7 bases. The V segment lost 1 base and the J segment 5 bases; nucleotides outside the gene matches: 11. The CDR3 length is 16 residues. Germline V CDR1 and CDR2: SGHRS, YFSETQ. CDR3 region: CASSLKQGTMVTEAFF. Here the CDR3 DNA reads TGCGCCAGCAGCTTGAAACAGGGGACGATGGTTACTGAAGCTTTCTTT.

This clonotype was picked up a small number of times. The rearrangement joins TRBV28 to TRBJ2-7; D gene ambiguous. V lost 4 bases and J lost 0, with 19 bases in between. CDR1 MDHEN and CDR2 SYDVKM come from the germline V gene. The CDR3 runs 17 residues. The CDR3 sequence: CASSSPLGSPSSYEQYF. CDR3 bases: TGTGCCAGCAGTTCCCCTCTGGGCAGCCCAAGCTCCTACGAGCAGTACTTC. Looking up the rest from reference TRBV28 and TRBJ2-7 gives the full variable domain: DVKVTQSSRYLVKRTGEKVFLECVQDMDHENMFWYRQDPGLGLRLIYFSYDVKMKEKGDIPEGYSVSREKKERFSLILESASTNQTSMYLCASSSPLGSPSSYEQYFGPGTRLTVT.

V gene TRBV11-2 combines with J gene TRBJ2-5, with no clear D. Germline loops: CDR1 SGHAT, CDR2 FQNNGV. The CDR3 is 14 amino acids. Trimming left V 1 base short and J 0 bases short, with 6 bases between. This chain's CDR3 is CASSLGPDQETQYF. The DNA of the CDR3 is TGTGCCAGCAGCTTAGGTCCTGACCAAGAGACCCAGTACTTC.

The sample holds one count of this clonotype. V gene TRBV7-2 combines with J gene TRBJ1-2, with D unclear. CDR3 size: 13 residues. Trimming cost V 3 bases and J 4 bases, with 9 bases left between them. Germline V gene sequence: CDR1 SGHTA, CDR2 FQGNSA. The CDR3 region has the DNA TGTGCCAGCAGCTTTTCAGAAAGCTATGGCTACACCTTC. Its protein product is CASSFSESYGYTF.

The table lists this clonotype with many counts. V is TRBV19 and J is TRBJ1-1; D ambiguous. V was clipped by 2 bases and J by 5 bases, with 9 bases between them. Per germline, CDR1 LNHDA and CDR2 SQIVND (reference sequence). The CDR3 spans 13 residues. CDR3 in amino acids: CASSISFGTEAFF. CDR3 in DNA: TGTGCCAGTAGTATATCTTTTGGGACTGAAGCTTTCTTT.

V is TRBV7-9 and J is TRBJ2-2; 9 nucleotides line up with TRBD2. V shed 3 bases and J 0 bases; nucleotides not matched to a gene: 8. The CDR3 runs 18 residues. Germline V lookup: CDR1 SEHNR, CDR2 FQNEAQ (reference sequence). CDR3 amino acids: CASSFSSGGPTNTGELFF. The CDR3 region has the DNA TGTGCCAGCAGCTTTTCGAGCGGGGGGCCTACGAACACCGGGGAGCTGTTTTTT.

V is TRBV7-8 and J is TRBJ2-7, with TRBD2 matching over 12 bases. The CDR3 runs 15 residues. Looked up from germline, CDR1 is SGHVS and CDR2 is FQNEAQ. V trimming: 6 bases; J trimming: 4 bases; junction bases outside the gene matches: 7. The chain's CDR3 is CASRKTSGRQYEQYF. In nucleotides, the CDR3 is TGTGCCAGCAGGAAAACTAGCGGGAGGCAGTACGAGCAGTACTTC.

The chain links TRBV7-3 to TRBJ2-5; 14 bases are a match to TRBD2. Per germline, CDR1 SGHTA and CDR2 FQGTGA. V gave up 5 bases and J gave up 4 bases; unmatched junction bases: 9. This CDR3 is built from 17 residues. The CDR3 DNA reads as TGTGCCAGCAGCGCCAGACTAGCGGGGGGGCCAGGAGAGACCCAGTACTTC. This codes for CASSARLAGGPGETQYF.

This sequence joins TRBV20-1 and TRBJ2-1; D is uncertain. Per germline, CDR1 DFQATT and CDR2 SNEGSKA (reference sequence). The length of the CDR3 is 12 residues. Trimming pared 2 bases from V and 4 bases from J, leaving 6 bases between. DNA of the CDR3: TGCAGTGCTAGATGGGGATACAATGAGCAGTTCTTC. Residues: CSARWGYNEQFF.

This chain connects TRBV2 to TRBJ1-1; 8 bases match TRBD1. CDR3 length equals 13 residues. Germline lookup yields CDR1 SNHLY and CDR2 FYNNEI. V dropped 9 bases and J dropped 1; count of bases not matched to a gene: 4. In nucleotides, the CDR3 is TGTGCCAGACAGGGGGTAGAGAACACTGAAGCTTTCTTT. Protein product: CARQGVENTEAFF. Filled out from reference TRBV2 and TRBJ1-1, the complete variable domain reads EPEVTQTPSHQVTQMGQEVILRCVPISNHLYFYWYRQILGQKVEFLVSFYNNEISEKSEIFDDQFSVERPDGSNFTLKIRSTKLEDSAMYFCARQGVENTEAFFGQGTRLTVV.